The entry that follows covers one T cell receptor (beta chain) sequence. In its sample, this clonotype was seen a few times. The antigen it binds to is not known. No much larger clonotype is one base removed from it; base qualities were not supplied. The data derive from a study of T cells after yellow fever vaccination (dated by TCRdb to between 2018 and 2021). Some background on the complete study: Libraries from fractions with low cell numbers were prepared with the SMART-Seq v4 Ultra Low Input RNA kit. To follow T-cell clones before and after primary and booster YFV17D yellow fever vaccination, bulk TCR alpha and beta repertoires were sequenced over time. The cohort comprised two healthy male donors, one aged 18 to 30 and one aged 30 to 40 years. Blood samples were taken at several timepoints before and after primary and secondary immunization, and bulk PBMC replicates and cell subsets were isolated.

Reading the label with the study, this specimen's treatment or condition is: live attenuated yellow fever vaccine strain. A standard Ficoll-Paque protocol was used to isolate PBMCs from peripheral blood. Dynabeads CD4 and CD8 positive selection kits were used to isolate the CD4 and CD8 T-cell fractions. RNA was extracted with TriZol from bulk PBMCs, CD4 and CD8 fractions, and dextramer-positive and dextramer-negative fractions. The run used an Illumina NovaSeq 6000. TCR cDNA was synthesized by 5'RACE template switching, which introduced a universal primer site and unique molecular identifiers. Priming for cDNA synthesis came from both the TCR alpha and TCR beta constant segments. Libraries were amplified in two PCR steps, with sample barcodes and sequencing adapters added in the second step. Sequencing of the libraries was done on either Illumina HiSeq 2500 (2x100 bp) or NovaSeq (2x150 bp). The published analysis was carried out like this. Demultiplexing of reads and collapsing into UMI consensus sequences were performed with MIGEC, and V(D)J alignment was carried out with MiXCR. Using edgeR on replicate PBMC samples, clonotypes were called vaccine-responding if FDR was below 0.01 and the log2 fold change was above 5 up to day 15. Each bulk clonotype received a CD4 or CD8 identity based on whether the sequenced CD4 or CD8 repertoire contained that clonotype at higher abundance. TCRdb handled the public reads itself, with Q25 trimming in fastp and clone calling in MiXCR, and kept productive beta chains. Entries that share a CDR3 protein sequence are merged under the most common genes and DNA. V and J calls and clone size were set by TCRdb, not the authors. Counted in this sample were around 340,000 distinct CDR3 sequences; under 15% of them appeared once. The ten largest make up 2.5% to 4% of the sample.

Sequences LGHNA (CDR1) and YNFKEQ (CDR2) are obtained from the germline V gene. Trimming removed 0 bases from V and 3 bases from J, leaving 17 bases between the germline ends. Reading from cysteine to phenylalanine, the CDR3 counts 18 amino acids. Only the CDR3 portion is preserved as DNA: 54 bases, with reading frame beginning at the first base. Here is what the overall study found, with its caveats: Compared with the primary T-cell response, the secondary T-cell response was weaker but faster, peaking on day 5 rather than day 15. Most clones expanded after primary vaccination were re-detected after the booster (just under 97% of CD4 and around nine tenths of CD8), suggesting broad memory maintenance. Computational filtering was required because FACS-sorted repertoires could contain abundant contaminating clonotypes from the bulk population. A small fraction of clonotypes appeared in both the CD4 and CD8 compartments, likely as a result of convergent recombination. Because only a couple of donors were included in the study, the extent to which the findings can be generalized is limited.

This sequence uses TRBV4-2 and TRBJ2-2, with TRBD2 tentatively as D gene (5 bases match). The starting material was CD4+ T cells sorted from PBMCs, obtained 15 days after the yellow fever booster vaccination. This TCR was sampled from a man younger than 35 who received the YFV17D yellow fever vaccine. The DNA sequence is as follows: TGTGCCAGCAGCCAAGATGGACCGGGATACGCGCACACCGGGGAGCTGTTTTTT. It is translated as CASSQDGPGYAHTGELFF.